This T cell receptor beta chain was identified during a study of T-cell memory formation after mild COVID-19 (dated by TCRdb to 2020 to 2022). Some background on the complete study: TCR sequence clusters from the two donors were found to be largely donor specific. T-cell clones expanding and contracting after mild COVID-19 in two donors were tracked by longitudinal TCRalpha and TCRbeta repertoire sequencing. Two young, previously healthy adult volunteers made up the cohort, one male and one female.

The study at large found these results: Some responding clones were found in pre-infection memory, which suggests that pre-existing cross-reactive memory T cells took part in the SARS-CoV-2 response. The study included only two mild cases, and larger cohorts that include severe cases with pre-infection samples were judged to be necessary. Clones contracting from day 15 to 85 had balanced CD4/CD8 phenotypes, while a second wave expanding from day 15 to 37 was biased towards CD4+. The second-wave clones that peaked on day 37 were not confirmed to be SARS-CoV-2 specific. Contracting CD4+ clones were located mainly in the CM and EM memory subsets, whereas CD8+ clones were found to be enriched in EMRA.

Instrument on record: Illumina NovaSeq 6000. TCRalpha and TCRbeta cDNA libraries were built by 5'RACE with constant-segment primers, adding sample barcodes and unique molecular identifiers. RNA was extracted from every sample with Trizol reagent. Library amplification was performed in two PCR steps, and a second sample barcode and Illumina TruSeq adapters were introduced in the second step. The libraries were sequenced on an Illumina NovaSeq using 2 x 150 bp paired-end reads. The authors processed their data as follows. Reads were demultiplexed and collapsed into UMI-guided consensus sequences with migec v1.2.7. Using mixcr v2.1.11, the UMI consensuses were aligned to TRA and TRB V and J templates and assembled into clonotypes. A clonotype was counted as expanded or contracted only when both edgeR and NoisET called the clonotype significant, with the noise models trained on biological replicates. For edgeR calls, the thresholds were a false discovery rate-adjusted p below 0.01 and a log2 fold-change of 1. PCA with hierarchical clustering of max-normalized trajectories of the 1000 most abundant clonotypes was used as exploratory dynamics analysis. Separately sequenced CD4+ and CD8+ repertoires were used to assign a CD4 or CD8 phenotype to each responding clone. Starting from the raw public reads, TCRdb applied fastp trimming at Q25, assembled clones with MiXCR and retained in-frame beta chains. All rows with the same CDR3 protein become a single entry with the most common DNA and genes. TCRdb, rather than the study authors, made the V and J calls. This sample comprises more than 150,000 distinct CDR3 sequences, less than 20% of them detected only once. More than 3% of the sample is taken by the ten largest.

PBMCs were isolated by Ficoll-Paque density gradient centrifugation. As to this clonotype: Its antigen is currently not known. Base qualities are not recorded, but no much larger clone differs from it by a single base.

Unmatched junction bases come to 7, with V trimmed by 5 bases and J by 6 bases. The CDR3, from cysteine to phenylalanine, totals 15 residues. Solely the CDR3 DNA is kept, with 45 bases framed from the first base. Looking up the germline V gene yields CDR1 SGHTA and CDR2 FQGNSA. Sequencing input: PBMCs or a T cell subset sorted from them (not recorded which). The chain is encoded by TRBV7-2 joined to TRBJ2-3; 11 central bases correspond to TRBD2. The origin of this receptor is a man aged 18 to 35 who had mild COVID-19 (a few samples of this study predate the infection). The sample titles of this study are shuffled in the database, so cell type and time point are left out; the donor was told from shared clones. The sequenced DNA: TGTGCCAGCAGCAAGACTAGCGGGGAATGGGATACGCAGTATTTT. This is translated as CASSKTSGEWDTQYF.